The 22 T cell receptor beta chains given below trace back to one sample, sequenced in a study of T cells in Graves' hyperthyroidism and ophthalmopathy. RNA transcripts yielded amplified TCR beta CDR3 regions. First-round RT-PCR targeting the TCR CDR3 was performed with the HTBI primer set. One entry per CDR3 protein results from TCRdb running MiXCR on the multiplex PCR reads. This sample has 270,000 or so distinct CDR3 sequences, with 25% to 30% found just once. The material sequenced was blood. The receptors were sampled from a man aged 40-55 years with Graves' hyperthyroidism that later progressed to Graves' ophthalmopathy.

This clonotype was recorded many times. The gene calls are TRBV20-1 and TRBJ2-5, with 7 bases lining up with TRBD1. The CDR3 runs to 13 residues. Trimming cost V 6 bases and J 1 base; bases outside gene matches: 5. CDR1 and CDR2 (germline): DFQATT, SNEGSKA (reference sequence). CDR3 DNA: TGCAGTGCCCCCGGACAGGCCCAAGAGACCCAGTACTTC. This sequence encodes CSAPGQAQETQYF.

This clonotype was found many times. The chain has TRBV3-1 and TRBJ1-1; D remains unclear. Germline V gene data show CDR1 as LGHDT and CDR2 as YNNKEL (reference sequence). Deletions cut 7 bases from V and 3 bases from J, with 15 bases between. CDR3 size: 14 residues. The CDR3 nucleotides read TGTGCCAGCACCCACTCTGATACCTACACTGAAGCTTTCTTT. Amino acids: CASTHSDTYTEAFF.

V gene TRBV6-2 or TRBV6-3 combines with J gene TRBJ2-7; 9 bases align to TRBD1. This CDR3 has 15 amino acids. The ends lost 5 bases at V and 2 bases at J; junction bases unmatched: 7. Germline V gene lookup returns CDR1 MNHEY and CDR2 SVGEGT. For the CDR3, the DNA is TGTGCCAGCAGTGGCACCGGGACAGGGACCTACGAGCAGTACTTC. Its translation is CASSGTGTGTYEQYF.

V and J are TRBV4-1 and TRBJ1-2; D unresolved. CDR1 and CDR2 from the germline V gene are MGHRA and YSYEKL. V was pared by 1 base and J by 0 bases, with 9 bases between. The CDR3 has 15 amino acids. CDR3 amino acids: CASSQVGEANYGYTF. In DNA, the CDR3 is TGCGCCAGCAGCCAAGTCGGGGAGGCTAACTATGGCTACACCTTC.

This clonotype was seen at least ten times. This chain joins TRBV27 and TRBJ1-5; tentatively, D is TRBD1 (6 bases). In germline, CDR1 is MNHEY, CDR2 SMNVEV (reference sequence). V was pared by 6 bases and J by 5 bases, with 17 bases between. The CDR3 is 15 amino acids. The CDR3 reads CASRPTGWSDQPQHF. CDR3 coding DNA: TGTGCCAGCAGACCCACAGGGTGGTCGGATCAGCCCCAGCATTTT.

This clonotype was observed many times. The CDR3 region has the DNA TGCAGTGCTAGGACCCCCCCCAGCTACGAGCAGTACTTC. This gives the protein CSARTPPSYEQYF. The chain joins TRBV20-1 to TRBJ2-7, with unresolved D. With 3 bases removed from V and 3 bases from J, the gap between germline ends came to 12 bases. Germline lookup yields CDR1 DFQATT and CDR2 SNEGSKA (reference sequence). The CDR3 consists of 13 residues.

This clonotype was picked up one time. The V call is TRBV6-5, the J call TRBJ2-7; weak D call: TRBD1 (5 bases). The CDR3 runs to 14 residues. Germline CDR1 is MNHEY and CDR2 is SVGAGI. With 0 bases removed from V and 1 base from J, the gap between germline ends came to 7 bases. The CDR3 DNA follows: TGTGCCAGCAGTTACTCGGGGCAGTCCTACGAGCAGTACTTC. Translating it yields CASSYSGQSYEQYF.

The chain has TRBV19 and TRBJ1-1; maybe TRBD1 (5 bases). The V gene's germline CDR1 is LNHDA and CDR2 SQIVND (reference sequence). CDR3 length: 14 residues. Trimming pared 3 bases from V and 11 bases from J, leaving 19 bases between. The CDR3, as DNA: TGTGCCAGTAGTATTGAAGGGGAGCTCTCCGATGCTTTCTTT. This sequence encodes CASSIEGELSDAFF. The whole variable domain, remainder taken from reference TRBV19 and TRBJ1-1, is DGGITQSPKYLFRKEGQNVTLSCEQNLNHDAMYWYRQDPGQGLRLIYYSQIVNDFQKGDIAEGYSVSREKKESFPLTVTSAQKNPTAFYLCASSIEGELSDAFFGQGTRLTVV.

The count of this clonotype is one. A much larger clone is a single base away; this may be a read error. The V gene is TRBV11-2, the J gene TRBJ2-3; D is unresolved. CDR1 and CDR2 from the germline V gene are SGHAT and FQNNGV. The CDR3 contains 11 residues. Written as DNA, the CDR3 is TGTGTCAGCAGTACGTCCAGTTCGCAGTATTTT. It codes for CVSSTSSSQYF. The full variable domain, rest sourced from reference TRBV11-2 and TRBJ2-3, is EAGVAQSPRYKIIEKRQSVAFWCNPISGHATLYWYQQILGQGPKLLIQFQNNGVVDDSQLPKDRFSAERLKGVDSTLKIQPAKLEDSAVYLCVSSTSSSQYFGPGTRLTVL.

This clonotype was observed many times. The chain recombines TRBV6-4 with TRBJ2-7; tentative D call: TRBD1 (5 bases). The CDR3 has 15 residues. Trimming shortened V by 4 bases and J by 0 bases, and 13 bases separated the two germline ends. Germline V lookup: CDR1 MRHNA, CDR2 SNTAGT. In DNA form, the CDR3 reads TGTGCCAGCAGTGCCCCCCACAGGAGCTCCTACGAGCAGTACTTC. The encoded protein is CASSAPHRSSYEQYF.

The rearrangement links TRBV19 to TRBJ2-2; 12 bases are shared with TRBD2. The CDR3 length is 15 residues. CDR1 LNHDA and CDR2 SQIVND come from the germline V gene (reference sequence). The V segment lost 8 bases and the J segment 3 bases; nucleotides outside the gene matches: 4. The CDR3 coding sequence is TGTGCCAGTGTCGGACTAGCGGGATACACCGGGGAGCTGTTTTTT. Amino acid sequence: CASVGLAGYTGELFF.

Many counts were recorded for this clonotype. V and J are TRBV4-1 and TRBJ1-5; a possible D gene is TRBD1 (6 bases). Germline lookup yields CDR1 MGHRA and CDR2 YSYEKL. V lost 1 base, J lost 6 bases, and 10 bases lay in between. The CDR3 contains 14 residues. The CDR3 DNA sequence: TGCGCCAGCAGCCAAGCAGGGGCTATTCAGCCCCAGCATTTT. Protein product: CASSQAGAIQPQHF.

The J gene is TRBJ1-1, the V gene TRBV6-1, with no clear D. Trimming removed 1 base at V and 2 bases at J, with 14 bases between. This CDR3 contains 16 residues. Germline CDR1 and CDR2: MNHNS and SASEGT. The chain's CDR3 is CASSEERSRLNTEAFF. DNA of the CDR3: TGTGCCAGCAGTGAAGAGCGCAGCCGGCTAAACACTGAAGCTTTCTTT.

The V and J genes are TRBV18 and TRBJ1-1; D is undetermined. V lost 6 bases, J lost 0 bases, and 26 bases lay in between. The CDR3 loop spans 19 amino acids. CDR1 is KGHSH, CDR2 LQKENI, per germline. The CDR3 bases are TGTGCCAGCTCTGACTCCCGATCTGGTAGGGTAAGGGTGAACACTGAAGCTTTCTTT. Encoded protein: CASSDSRSGRVRVNTEAFF.

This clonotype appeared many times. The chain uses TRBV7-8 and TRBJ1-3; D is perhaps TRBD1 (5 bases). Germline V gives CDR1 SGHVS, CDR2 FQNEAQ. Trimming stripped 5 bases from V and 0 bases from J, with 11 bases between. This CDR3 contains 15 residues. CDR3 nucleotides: TGTGCCAGCAGCCCAGGGCGGAGCTCTGGAAACACCATATATTTT. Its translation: CASSPGRSSGNTIYF.

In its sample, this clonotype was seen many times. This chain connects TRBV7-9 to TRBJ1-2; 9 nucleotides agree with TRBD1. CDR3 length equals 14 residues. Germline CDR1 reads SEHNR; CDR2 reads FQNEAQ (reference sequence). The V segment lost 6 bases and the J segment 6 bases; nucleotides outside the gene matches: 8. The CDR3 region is CASRSDRGRDGYTF. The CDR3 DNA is TGTGCCAGCAGGTCGGACAGGGGACGTGATGGCTACACCTTC.

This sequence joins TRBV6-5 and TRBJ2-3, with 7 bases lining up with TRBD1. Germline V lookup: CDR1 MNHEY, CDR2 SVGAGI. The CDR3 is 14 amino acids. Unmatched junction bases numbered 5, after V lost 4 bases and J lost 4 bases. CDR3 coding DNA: TGTGCCAGCAGTTCAGGACAGGAGGCAGATACGCAGTATTTT. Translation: CASSSGQEADTQYF.

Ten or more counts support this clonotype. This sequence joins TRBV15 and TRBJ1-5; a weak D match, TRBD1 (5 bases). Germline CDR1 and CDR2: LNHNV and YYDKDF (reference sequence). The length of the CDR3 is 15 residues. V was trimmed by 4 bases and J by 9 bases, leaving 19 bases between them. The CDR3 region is CATSIGPYTGRPQHF. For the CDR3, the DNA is TGTGCCACCAGCATAGGACCTTATACGGGGCGGCCCCAGCATTTT.

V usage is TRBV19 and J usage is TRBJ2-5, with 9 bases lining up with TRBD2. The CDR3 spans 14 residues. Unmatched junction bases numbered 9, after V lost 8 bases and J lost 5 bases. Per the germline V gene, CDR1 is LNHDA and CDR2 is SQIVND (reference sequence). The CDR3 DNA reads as TGTGCCAGTCACCCTGCGGGAGGGATCGAGACCCAGTACTTC. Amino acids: CASHPAGGIETQYF.

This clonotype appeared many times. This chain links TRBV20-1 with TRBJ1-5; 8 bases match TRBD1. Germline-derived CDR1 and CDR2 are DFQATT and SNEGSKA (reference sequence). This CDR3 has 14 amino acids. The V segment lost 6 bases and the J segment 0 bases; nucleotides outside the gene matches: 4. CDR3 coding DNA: TGCAGTGCCACGGGACAGGTTAGCAATCAGCCCCAGCATTTT. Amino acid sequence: CSATGQVSNQPQHF.

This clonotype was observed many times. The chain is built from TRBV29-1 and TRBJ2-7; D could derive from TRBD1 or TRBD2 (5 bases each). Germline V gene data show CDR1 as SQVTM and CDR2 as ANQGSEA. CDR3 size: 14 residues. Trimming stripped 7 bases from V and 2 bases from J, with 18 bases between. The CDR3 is CSGGTSVNPYEQYF. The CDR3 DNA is TGCAGCGGGGGGACCAGCGTTAACCCCTACGAGCAGTACTTC.

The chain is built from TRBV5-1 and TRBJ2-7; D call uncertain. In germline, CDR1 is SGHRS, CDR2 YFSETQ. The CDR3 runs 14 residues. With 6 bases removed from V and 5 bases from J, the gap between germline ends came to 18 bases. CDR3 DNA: TGCGCCAGCATGCTGACGTTTAGTACCCACGAGCAGTACTTC. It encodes CASMLTFSTHEQYF.